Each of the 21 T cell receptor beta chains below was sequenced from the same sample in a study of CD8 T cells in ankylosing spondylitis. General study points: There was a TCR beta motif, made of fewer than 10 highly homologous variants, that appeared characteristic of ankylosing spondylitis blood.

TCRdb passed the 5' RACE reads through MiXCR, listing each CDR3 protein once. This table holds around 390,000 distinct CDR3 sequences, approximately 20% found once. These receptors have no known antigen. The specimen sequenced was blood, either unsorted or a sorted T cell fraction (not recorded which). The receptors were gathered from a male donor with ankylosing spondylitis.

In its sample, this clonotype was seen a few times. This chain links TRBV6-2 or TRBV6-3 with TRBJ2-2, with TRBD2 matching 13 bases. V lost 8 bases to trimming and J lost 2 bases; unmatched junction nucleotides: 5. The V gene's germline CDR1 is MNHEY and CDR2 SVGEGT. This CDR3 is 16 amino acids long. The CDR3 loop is CASRTSGSPNTGELFF. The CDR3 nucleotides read TGTGCCAGCCGGACTAGCGGGAGCCCCAACACCGGGGAGCTGTTTTTT.

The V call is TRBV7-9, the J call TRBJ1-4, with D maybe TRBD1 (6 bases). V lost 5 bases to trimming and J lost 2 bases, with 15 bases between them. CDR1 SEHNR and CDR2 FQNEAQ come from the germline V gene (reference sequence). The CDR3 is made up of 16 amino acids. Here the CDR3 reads CASSPLGARTNEKLFF. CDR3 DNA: TGTGCCAGCAGCCCACTGGGGGCGCGTACTAATGAAAAACTGTTTTTT.

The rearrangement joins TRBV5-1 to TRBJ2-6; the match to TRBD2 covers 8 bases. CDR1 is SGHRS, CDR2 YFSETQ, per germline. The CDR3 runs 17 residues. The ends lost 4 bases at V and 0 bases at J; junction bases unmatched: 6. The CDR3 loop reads CASSPGLAFSGANVLTF. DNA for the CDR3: TGCGCCAGCAGCCCTGGACTAGCTTTCTCTGGGGCCAACGTCCTGACTTTC. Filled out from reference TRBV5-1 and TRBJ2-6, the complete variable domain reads KAGVTQTPRYLIKTRGQQVTLSCSPISGHRSVSWYQQTPGQGLQFLFEYFSETQRNKGNFPGRFSGRQFSNSRSEMNVSTLELGDSALYLCASSPGLAFSGANVLTFGAGSRLTVL.

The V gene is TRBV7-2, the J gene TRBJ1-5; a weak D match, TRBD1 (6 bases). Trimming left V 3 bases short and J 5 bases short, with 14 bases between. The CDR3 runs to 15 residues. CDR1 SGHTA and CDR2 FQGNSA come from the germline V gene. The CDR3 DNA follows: TGTGCCAGCAGCTTTAGGGGGGGAATGGATCAGCCCCAGCATTTT. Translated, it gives CASSFRGGMDQPQHF.

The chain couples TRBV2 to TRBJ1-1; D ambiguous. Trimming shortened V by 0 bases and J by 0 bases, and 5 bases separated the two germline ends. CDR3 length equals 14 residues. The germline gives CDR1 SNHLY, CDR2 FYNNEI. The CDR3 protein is CASSEASMNTEAFF. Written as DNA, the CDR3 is TGTGCCAGCAGTGAAGCCAGTATGAACACTGAAGCTTTCTTT.

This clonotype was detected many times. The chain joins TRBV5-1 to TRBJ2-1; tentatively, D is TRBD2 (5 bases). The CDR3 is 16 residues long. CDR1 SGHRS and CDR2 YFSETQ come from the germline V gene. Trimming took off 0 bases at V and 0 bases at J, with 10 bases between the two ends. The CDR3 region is CASSLVGRGSYNEQFF. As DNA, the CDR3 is TGCGCCAGCAGCTTGGTCGGACGGGGCTCCTACAATGAGCAGTTCTTC.

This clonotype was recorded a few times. CDR3 sequence: CASSPPGTTNTEAFF. CDR3 coding DNA: TGTGCCAGCTCACCACCGGGGACGACGAACACTGAAGCTTTCTTT. J is TRBJ1-1 and V is TRBV18, with D perhaps matching TRBD1 (5 bases). The CDR3 length is 15 residues. V lost 0 bases, J lost 1 base, and 9 bases lay in between. The germline CDR1 and CDR2 sequences are KGHSH and LQKENI.

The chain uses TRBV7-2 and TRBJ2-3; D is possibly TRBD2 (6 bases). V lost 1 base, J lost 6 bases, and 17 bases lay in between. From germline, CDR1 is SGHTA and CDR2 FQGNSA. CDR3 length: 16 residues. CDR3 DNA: TGTGCCAGCAGCTTAGGTACGGGGGAGGCCGAGGATACGCAGTATTTT. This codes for CASSLGTGEAEDTQYF.

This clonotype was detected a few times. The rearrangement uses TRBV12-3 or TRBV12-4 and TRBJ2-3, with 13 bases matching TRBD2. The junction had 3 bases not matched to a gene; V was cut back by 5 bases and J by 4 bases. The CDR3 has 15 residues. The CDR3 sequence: CASSGLAGAADTQYF. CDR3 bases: TGTGCCAGCAGTGGACTAGCGGGGGCGGCAGATACGCAGTATTTT.

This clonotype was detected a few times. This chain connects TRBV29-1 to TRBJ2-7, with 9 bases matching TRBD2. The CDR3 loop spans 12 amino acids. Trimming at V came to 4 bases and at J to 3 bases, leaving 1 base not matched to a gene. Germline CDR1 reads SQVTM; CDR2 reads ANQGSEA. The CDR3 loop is CSVGSGSYEQYF. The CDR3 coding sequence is TGCAGCGTTGGTAGCGGGAGCTACGAGCAGTACTTC.

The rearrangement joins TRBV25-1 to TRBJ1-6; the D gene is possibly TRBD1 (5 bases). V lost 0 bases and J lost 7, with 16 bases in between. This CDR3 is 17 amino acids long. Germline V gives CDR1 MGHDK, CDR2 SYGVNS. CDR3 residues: CASSEYRRQGGNSPLHF. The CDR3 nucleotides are TGTGCCAGCAGTGAATATAGGAGGCAGGGAGGAAATTCACCCCTCCACTTT. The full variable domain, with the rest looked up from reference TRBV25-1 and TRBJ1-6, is EADIYQTPRYLVIGTGKKITLECSQTMGHDKMYWYQQDPGMELHLIHYSYGVNSTEKGDLSSESTVSRIRTEHFPLTLESARPSHTSQYLCASSEYRRQGGNSPLHFGNGTRLTVT.

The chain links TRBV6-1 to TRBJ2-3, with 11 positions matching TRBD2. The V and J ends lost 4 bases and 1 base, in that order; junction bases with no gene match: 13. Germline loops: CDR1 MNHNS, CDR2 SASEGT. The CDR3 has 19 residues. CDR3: CASSGAATSGDKRTDTQYF. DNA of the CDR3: TGTGCCAGCAGTGGCGCCGCGACTAGCGGGGATAAGCGCACAGATACGCAGTATTTT.

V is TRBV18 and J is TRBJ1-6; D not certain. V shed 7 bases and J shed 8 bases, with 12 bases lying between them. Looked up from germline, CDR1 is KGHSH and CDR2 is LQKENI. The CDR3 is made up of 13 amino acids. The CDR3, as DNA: TGTGCCAGCTTCCCGGACGGGCATTCACCCCTCCACTTT. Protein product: CASFPDGHSPLHF. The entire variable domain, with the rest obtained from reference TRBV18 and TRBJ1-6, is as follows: NAGVMQNPRHLVRRRGQEARLRCSPMKGHSHVYWYRQLPEEGLKFMVYLQKENIIDESGMPKERFSAEFPKEGPSILRIQQVVRGDSAAYFCASFPDGHSPLHFGNGTRLTVT.

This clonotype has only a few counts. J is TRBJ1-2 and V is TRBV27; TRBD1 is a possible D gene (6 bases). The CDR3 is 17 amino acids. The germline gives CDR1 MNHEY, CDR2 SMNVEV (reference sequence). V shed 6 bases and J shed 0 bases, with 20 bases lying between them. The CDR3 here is CASSLIGGDGANYGYTF. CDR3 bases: TGTGCCAGCAGCCTTATAGGGGGGGACGGAGCTAACTATGGCTACACCTTC.

The CDR3 nucleotides are TGCAGCGCCAAGGACAGGTTTAACACTGAAGCTTTCTTT. Translation gives CSAKDRFNTEAFF. This chain uses TRBV29-1 with TRBJ1-1; 7 bases are a match to TRBD1. V was pared by 7 bases and J by 2 bases, with 7 bases of the junction left unmatched. The CDR3 runs to 13 residues. Germline values: CDR1 SQVTM, CDR2 ANQGSEA.

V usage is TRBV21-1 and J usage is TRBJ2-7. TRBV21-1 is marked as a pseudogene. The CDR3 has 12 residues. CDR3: CASRIRSHEQYF. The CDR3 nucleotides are TGTGCCAGCAGAATTAGAAGCCACGAGCAGTACTTC.

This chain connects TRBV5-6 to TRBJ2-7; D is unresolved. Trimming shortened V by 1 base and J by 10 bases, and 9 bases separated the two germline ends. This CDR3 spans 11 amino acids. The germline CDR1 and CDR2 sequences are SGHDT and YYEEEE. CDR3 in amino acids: CASSLKDLQYF. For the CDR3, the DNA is TGTGCCAGCAGCTTGAAAGATCTTCAGTACTTC.

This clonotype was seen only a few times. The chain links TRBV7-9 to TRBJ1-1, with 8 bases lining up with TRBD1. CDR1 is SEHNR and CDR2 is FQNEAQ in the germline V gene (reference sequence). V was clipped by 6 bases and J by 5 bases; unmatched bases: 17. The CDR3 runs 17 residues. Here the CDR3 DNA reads TGTGCCAGCAGACCACCCCCCAGGGGGCGTACGGGGACTGAAGCTTTCTTT. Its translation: CASRPPPRGRTGTEAFF.

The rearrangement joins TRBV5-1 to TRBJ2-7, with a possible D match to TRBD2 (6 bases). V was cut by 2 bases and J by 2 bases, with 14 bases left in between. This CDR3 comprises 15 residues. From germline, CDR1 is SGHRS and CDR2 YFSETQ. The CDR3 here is CASSFGGFTTYEQYF. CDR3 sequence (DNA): TGCGCCAGCAGCTTCGGGGGATTTACCACCTACGAGCAGTACTTC.

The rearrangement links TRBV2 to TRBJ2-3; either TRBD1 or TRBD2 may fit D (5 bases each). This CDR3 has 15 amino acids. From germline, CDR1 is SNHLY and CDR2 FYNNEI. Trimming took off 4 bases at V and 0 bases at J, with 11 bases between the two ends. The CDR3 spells CASSGRGASTDTQYF. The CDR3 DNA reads TGTGCCAGCAGTGGGCGAGGGGCTAGCACAGATACGCAGTATTTT.

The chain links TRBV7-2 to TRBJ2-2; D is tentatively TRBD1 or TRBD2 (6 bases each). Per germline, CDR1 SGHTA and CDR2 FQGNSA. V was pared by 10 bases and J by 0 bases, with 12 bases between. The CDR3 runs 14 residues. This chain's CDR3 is CATLGGPNTGELFF. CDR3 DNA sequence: TGTGCCACCCTCGGGGGCCCGAACACCGGGGAGCTGTTTTTT.